This T cell receptor beta chain was observed in a study of blood T cell repertoires in COVID-19. This CDR3 region has 15 residues. V was clipped by 6 bases and J by 2 bases; unmatched bases: 5. Germline CDR1 reads MDHEN; CDR2 reads SYDVKM. Sequencing was performed with immunoSEQ multiplex PCR; in TCRdb, only in-frame clones are kept and a portion is missing. The data hold approximately 300,000 clones, with 85% observed a single time. The sequence derives from a woman aged 30 to 39 who had been exposed to COVID-19. This rearrangement joins TRBV28 to TRBJ2-3, with 10 bases identical to TRBD1. Input material: PBMCs or T cells enriched from blood (not recorded which). The CDR3 coding sequence is TGTGCCAGCAGGTCGGGACAGGGGCTCACAGATACGCAGTATTTT. It specifies CASRSGQGLTDTQYF.